This TCR beta chain was captured by sequencing in a study of metastatic and nonmetastatic thyroid tumors. As for the study in general: Across peripheral blood and tumor or nodule tissue samples taken from malignant and benign thyroid patients, the repertoires were compared with one another.

Study processing details: What underpinned the distant-metastasis classifier for papillary thyroid cancer was the set of CDR3 differences across clinicopathological groups. TCRdb ran MiXCR on the PCR reads. TCRdb, not the original authors, processed these V and J calls. The sample contains about 20,000 clones, approximately 24% of which appear only once. The CDR3 extends over 13 amino acids. Germline values: CDR1 MDHEN, CDR2 SYDVKM. Patients were all untreated before their thyroid surgery. For this clone: Its antigen is unidentified. A junction end diverges from the germline sequence, so it may reflect a read error. Within the sample, other DNA sequences also encode this same CDR3.

Study-wide findings and caveats: It was reportedly found that TCR beta diversity was significantly higher in malignant thyroid tumors than in benign nodules, a difference seen in both blood and tumor samples.

The sample comprised tumor tissue. The J gene is TRBJ1-2, the V gene TRBV28; D is unresolved. The clonotype comes from a female donor with papillary thyroid cancer or a benign thyroid nodule (not recorded which). Some clones in this sample may be carry-over from other donors' samples. The CDR3 sequence: CASSLTRIYGYTF. The DNA of the CDR3 is TGTGCAAGCAGTTTGACCAGAATATATGGCTACACCTTC.